Listed below are T cell receptor beta chains from one sample, sequenced in a study of T cell responses to AZD1222 COVID-19 vaccine. TCRdb keeps only in-frame clones here, not all; method: immunoSEQ multiplex PCR. The sample yields about 110,000 clones, 80% to 90% seen once. The specimen comprised peripheral blood, sampled on day 0 of AZD1222 vaccination. These TCRs come from an adult in good health. CDR3s include the opening cysteine and the closing phenylalanine or tryptophan. Fields, in order: V gene, J gene, clone size, D gene, CDR3 length, CDR3 protein, CDR3 DNA. D genes are given only for firm matches. Clone size is stated in some rows and not others, as once, few, many or a class when expanded.

TRBV12-3/TRBV12-4,TRBJ1-1,NA,NA,13,CASSLVPNTEAFF,TGTGCCAGCAGTTTAGTTCCCAACACTGAAGCTTTCTTT
TRBV5-5,TRBJ2-7,NA,NA,11,CASSLVSEQYF,TGTGCCAGCAGCTTGGTTTCCGAGCAGTACTTC
TRBV18,TRBJ2-1,NA,TRBD2,15,CASSLLAGAYNEQFF,TGTGCCAGCTCGCTACTAGCGGGAGCCTACAATGAGCAGTTCTTC
TRBV7-9,TRBJ1-3,NA,NA,14,CASSFGTAGNTIYF,TGTGCCAGCAGCTTCGGTACAGCTGGAAACACCATATATTTT
TRBV7-8,TRBJ2-3,NA,NA,16,CASRPRTASSTDTQYF,TGTGCCAGCAGACCCAGGACAGCGTCTAGCACAGATACGCAGTATTTT
TRBV18,TRBJ2-7,NA,TRBD1,15,CASSPGQGALYEQYF,TGTGCCAGCTCACCTGGACAGGGGGCCCTCTACGAGCAGTACTTC
TRBV30,TRBJ2-3,few,NA,13,CAWSPQNTDTQYF,TGTGCCTGGAGTCCTCAGAACACAGATACGCAGTATTTT
TRBV3-1/TRBV3-2,TRBJ2-1,NA,TRBD2,19,CASSQVGLAGGRPYNEQFF,TGTGCCAGCAGCCAAGTCGGGCTAGCGGGAGGGAGGCCCTACAATGAGCAGTTCTTC
TRBV30,TRBJ2-2,NA,NA,16,CAWSEIPGHYTGELFF,TGTGCCTGGAGTGAGATACCGGGACATTACACCGGGGAGCTGTTTTTT
TRBV4-2,TRBJ2-7,NA,NA,14,CASSLATGSYEQYF,TGTGCCAGCAGCCTTGCGACAGGTTCCTACGAGCAGTACTTC
TRBV6-6,TRBJ2-1,few,TRBD2,14,CASSKGLARNEQFF,TGTGCCAGCAGTAAGGGACTAGCTAGGAATGAGCAGTTCTTC
TRBV12-5,TRBJ2-7,NA,NA,14,CASGSGRTTYEQYF,TGTGCTAGTGGTTCTGGACGGACGACCTACGAGCAGTACTTC
TRBV14,TRBJ2-1,once,TRBD2,16,CASSQPGLATYNEQFF,TGTGCCAGCAGCCAACCGGGACTAGCAACCTACAATGAGCAGTTCTTC
TRBV30,TRBJ1-5,NA,TRBD1,15,CAWSGQGPINQPQHF,TGTGCCTGGAGTGGACAGGGACCAATCAATCAGCCCCAGCATTTT
TRBV28,TRBJ2-2,NA,TRBD1,19,CASSLLGEGQGARNGELFF,TGTGCCAGCAGTTTATTAGGCGAGGGGCAGGGGGCGCGGAACGGGGAGCTGTTTTTT
TRBV25-1,TRBJ2-7,once,NA,14,CASSELGGTYEQYF,TGTGCCAGCAGTGAATTGGGGGGCACCTACGAGCAGTACTTC
TRBV5-4,TRBJ1-1,NA,TRBD1,14,CASSFDRANGEAFF,TGTGCCAGCAGCTTCGACAGGGCGAACGGGGAAGCTTTCTTT
TRBV29-1,TRBJ2-5,once,NA,13,CSVEQIRQETQYF,TGCAGCGTTGAACAGATTCGGCAAGAGACCCAGTACTTC
TRBV7-6,TRBJ2-7,NA,TRBD2,15,CASSQRGLAGYEQYF,TGTGCCAGCAGCCAGCGGGGCCTAGCGGGCTACGAGCAGTACTTC
TRBV19,TRBJ1-1,NA,NA,13,CASSSQSNTEAFF,TGTGCCAGTAGTTCCCAGTCGAACACTGAAGCTTTCTTT
TRBV9,TRBJ2-5,NA,NA,14,CASSVDSGPETQYF,TGTGCCAGCAGCGTAGATTCAGGGCCAGAGACCCAGTACTTC
TRBV28,TRBJ1-3,NA,NA,14,CASSFPQAGNTIYF,TGTGCCAGCAGTTTCCCACAAGCCGGAAACACCATATATTTT
TRBV2,TRBJ2-5,NA,NA,13,CADPWRVQESQYF,TGTGCCGACCCTTGGCGGGTCCAAGAGAGCCAGTACTTC
TRBV7-2,TRBJ1-3,NA,NA,14,CASSPGPVRDTIYF,TGTGCCAGCAGCCCCGGACCGGTGCGAGACACCATATATTTT
TRBV3-1/TRBV3-2,TRBJ1-4,once,NA,15,CASSQQAVTGEKLFF,TGTGCCAGCAGCCAACAGGCAGTCACGGGGGAAAAACTGTTTTTT
TRBV28,TRBJ1-1,NA,NA,13,CASSPGLNTEAFF,TGTGCCAGCAGTCCGGGATTAAACACTGAAGCTTTCTTT
TRBV15,TRBJ1-2,NA,NA,13,CATSTDRNYGYTF,TGTGCCACCAGCACCGACAGGAACTATGGCTACACCTTC
TRBV10-3,TRBJ1-1,few,NA,12,CATSRSNTEAFF,TGTGCCACCTCCAGGTCGAACACTGAAGCTTTCTTT
TRBV5-1,TRBJ1-1,NA,NA,15,CASSPLNSGDTEAFF,TGCGCCAGCAGCCCTCTGAATTCGGGGGACACTGAAGCTTTCTTT
TRBV19,TRBJ2-1,few,NA,17,CASSIEGSPLGYNEQFF,TGTGCCAGTAGTATAGAAGGGAGCCCTCTCGGTTACAATGAGCAGTTCTTC
TRBV11-3,TRBJ2-7,NA,NA,14,CASKILGGSYEQYF,TGTGCCAGCAAAATTCTCGGGGGATCCTACGAGCAGTACTTC
TRBV6-6,TRBJ1-1,NA,NA,12,CASTAGRERAFF,TGTGCCAGCACCGCCGGTAGGGAGCGAGCTTTCTTT
TRBV7-3,TRBJ2-7,NA,NA,14,CASSLTGSFYEQYF,TGTGCCAGCAGCTTAACAGGGTCCTTCTACGAGCAGTACTTC
TRBV29-1,TRBJ1-4,NA,NA,13,CSVEAGAGEKLFF,TGCAGCGTTGAAGCAGGGGCGGGGGAAAAACTGTTTTTT
TRBV7-8,TRBJ1-5,NA,NA,14,CASSLRESNQPQHF,TGTGCCAGCAGCCTTCGAGAAAGCAATCAGCCCCAGCATTTT
TRBV7-8,TRBJ1-3,NA,NA,17,CASSPHRTGARGNTIYF,TGTGCCAGCAGCCCTCATCGTACGGGGGCGCGGGGAAACACCATATATTTT
TRBV4-1,TRBJ2-7,NA,NA,13,CASSKTDAYEQYF,TGCGCCAGCAGCAAGACAGACGCCTACGAGCAGTACTTC
TRBV27,TRBJ2-7,NA,TRBD1,16,CASSLRWQGASYEQYF,TGTGCCAGCAGTTTAAGGTGGCAGGGGGCCTCCTACGAGCAGTACTTC
TRBV7-8,TRBJ1-1,NA,NA,15,CASSLEEGMWTEAFF,TGTGCCAGCAGCTTAGAAGAGGGAATGTGGACTGAAGCTTTCTTT
TRBV5-1,TRBJ1-4,NA,NA,13,CATRQHSNEKLFF,TGCGCCACCAGACAGCATTCTAATGAAAAACTGTTTTTT
TRBV3-1/TRBV3-2,TRBJ1-1,NA,NA,15,CASSQGQQGHTEAFF,TGTGCCAGCAGCCAGGGCCAGCAGGGCCACACTGAAGCTTTCTTT
TRBV5-3,TRBJ2-7,NA,NA,13,CASDRPLSYEQYF,TGTGCCAGTGACAGACCCCTTTCCTACGAGCAGTACTTC
TRBV6-2/TRBV6-3,TRBJ1-3,NA,NA,15,CASSFAASSGNTIYF,TGTGCCAGCAGTTTCGCGGCGAGCTCTGGAAACACCATATATTTT
TRBV27,TRBJ2-3,NA,NA,17,CASSPSWGRGDTDTQYF,TGTGCCAGCAGCCCCTCCTGGGGGAGGGGGGACACAGATACGCAGTATTTT
TRBV30,TRBJ2-1,NA,NA,14,CAWRRTGFGNEQFF,TGTGCCTGGAGACGCACAGGTTTTGGGAATGAGCAGTTCTTC
TRBV6-5,TRBJ2-3,NA,NA,12,CASSSPGDTQYF,TGTGCCAGCAGTTCGCCAGGGGATACGCAGTATTTT
TRBV4-1,TRBJ1-3,few,NA,17,CASSQPVLGPSGNTIYF,TGCGCCAGCAGCCAACCGGTTCTGGGGCCCTCTGGAAACACCATATATTTT
TRBV5-5,TRBJ2-4,NA,NA,19,CASSLEVVGGFRAKNIQYF,TGTGCCAGCAGCTTGGAGGTGGTGGGCGGGTTCCGAGCCAAAAACATTCAGTACTTC
TRBV29-1,TRBJ2-2,NA,NA,12,CSVPGETGELFF,TGCAGCGTTCCTGGGGAGACCGGGGAGCTGTTTTTT
TRBV30,TRBJ1-4,NA,NA,12,CAWSGGNEKLFF,TGTGCCTGGAGTGGGGGTAATGAAAAACTGTTTTTT
TRBV5-1,TRBJ2-3,NA,TRBD1,15,CASSLGQGFTDTQYF,TGCGCCAGCAGCTTAGGACAGGGATTCACAGATACGCAGTATTTT
TRBV3-1/TRBV3-2,TRBJ1-4,NA,NA,15,CASSPQGLTNEKLFF,TGTGCCAGCAGCCCACAGGGTTTAACTAATGAAAAACTGTTTTTT
TRBV18,TRBJ1-1,NA,TRBD1,16,CASSPAGGRTGTEAFF,TGTGCCAGCTCACCAGCCGGAGGGAGGACAGGCACTGAAGCTTTCTTT
TRBV6-5,TRBJ1-2,NA,NA,15,CASSYRSPGRYGYTF,TGTGCCAGCAGTTACCGTAGTCCAGGGCGGTATGGCTACACCTTC
TRBV9,TRBJ2-7,NA,TRBD2,15,CASSPTGTSGAEQYF,TGTGCCAGCAGCCCCACCGGGACTAGCGGGGCCGAGCAGTACTTC